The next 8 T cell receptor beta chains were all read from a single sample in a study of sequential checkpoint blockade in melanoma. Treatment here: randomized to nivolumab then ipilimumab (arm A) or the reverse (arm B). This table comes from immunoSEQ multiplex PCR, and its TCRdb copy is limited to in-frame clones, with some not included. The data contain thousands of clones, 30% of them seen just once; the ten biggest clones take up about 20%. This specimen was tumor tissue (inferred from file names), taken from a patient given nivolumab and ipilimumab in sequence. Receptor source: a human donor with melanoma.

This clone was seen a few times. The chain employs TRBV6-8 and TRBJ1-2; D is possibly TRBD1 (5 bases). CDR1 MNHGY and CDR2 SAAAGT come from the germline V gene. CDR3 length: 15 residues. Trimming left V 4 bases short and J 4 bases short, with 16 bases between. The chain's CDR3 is CASSSPYRGGYGYTF. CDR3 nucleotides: TGTGCCAGCAGTTCACCCTATAGGGGAGGCTATGGCTACACCTTC.

The CDR3 reads CASSLQGISGNTIYF. The CDR3, as DNA: TGCGCCAGCAGTTTACAGGGAATCTCTGGAAACACCATATATTTT. The chain carries TRBV5-1 and TRBJ1-3; weak D call: TRBD1 (6 bases). The ends were cut back, 5 bases at V and 0 bases at J, with 12 bases in the middle. Germline CDR1 is SGHRS and CDR2 is YFSETQ. The CDR3 spans 15 residues.

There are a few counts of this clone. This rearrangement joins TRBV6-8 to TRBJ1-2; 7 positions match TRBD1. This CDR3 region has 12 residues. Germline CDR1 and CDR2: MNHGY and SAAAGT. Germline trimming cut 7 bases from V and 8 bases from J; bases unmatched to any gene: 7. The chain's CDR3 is CASTKTGTGYTF. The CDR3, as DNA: TGTGCCAGCACGAAGACAGGGACCGGCTACACCTTC.

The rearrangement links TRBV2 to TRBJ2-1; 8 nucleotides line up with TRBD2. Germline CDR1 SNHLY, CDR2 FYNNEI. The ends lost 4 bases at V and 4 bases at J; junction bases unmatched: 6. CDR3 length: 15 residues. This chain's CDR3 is CASSVDGGGYNEQFF. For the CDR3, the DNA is TGTGCCAGCAGTGTCGACGGGGGGGGATACAATGAGCAGTTCTTC.

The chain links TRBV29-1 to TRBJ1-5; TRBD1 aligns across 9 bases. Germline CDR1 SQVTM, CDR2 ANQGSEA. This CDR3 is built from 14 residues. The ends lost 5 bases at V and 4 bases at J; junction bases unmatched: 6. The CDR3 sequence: CSVMPTGGNQPQHF. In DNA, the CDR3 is TGCAGCGTTATGCCGACAGGGGGGAATCAGCCCCAGCATTTT.

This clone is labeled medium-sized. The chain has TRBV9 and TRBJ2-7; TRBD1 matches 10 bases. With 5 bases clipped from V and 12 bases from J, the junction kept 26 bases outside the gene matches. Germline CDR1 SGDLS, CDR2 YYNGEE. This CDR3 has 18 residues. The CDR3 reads CASSEVDLIRDRGLQGYF. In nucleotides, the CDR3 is TGTGCCAGCAGTGAAGTAGACCTTATACGGGACAGGGGACTTCAGGGGTACTTC.

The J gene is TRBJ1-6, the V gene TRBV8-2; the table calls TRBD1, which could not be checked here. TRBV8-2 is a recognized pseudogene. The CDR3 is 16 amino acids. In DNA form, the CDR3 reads TGTGCCAGCAGTTTAGGCATATCCGGGACAGATACACCCCTCCACTTT. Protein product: CASSLGISGTDTPLHF.

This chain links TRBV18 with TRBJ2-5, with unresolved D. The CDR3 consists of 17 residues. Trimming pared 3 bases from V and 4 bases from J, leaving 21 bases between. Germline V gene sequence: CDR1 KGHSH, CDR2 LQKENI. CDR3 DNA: TGTGCCAGCTCACCCCGGAGCCGCTTTGGTCCTAGAGAGACCCAGTACTTC. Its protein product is CASSPRSRFGPRETQYF.